This T cell receptor beta chain appears in the sequencing data of a study of shared clonotypes between healthy human individuals. Study outcomes and limitations: Compared with clonotypes that all four donors shared, non-shared clonotypes had lower generation probabilities.

V lost 1 base and J lost 6, with 18 bases in between. This CDR3 has 16 amino acids. Germline CDR1 reads SQVTM; CDR2 reads ANQGSEA. CD45RO-negative cells were positively selected for CCR7, leaving out terminally differentiated effector memory CD45RA+ cells. As to this clone: The antigen is undetermined.

Sequencing used immunoSEQ multiplex PCR; TCRdb keeps in-frame clones, though not all of them. The table records about 1.9 million clones, just over 90% of them present only once. The sequencing sample was made of naive CD8+ T cells from PBMCs. The chain recombines TRBV29-1 with TRBJ2-2; perhaps TRBD1 as D (5 bases). The receptor was isolated from a young man in good health. Some clones in this sample may be carry-over from other donors' samples. The CDR3 here is CSVEVIEGVSPGELFF. DNA of the CDR3: TGCAGCGTTGAAGTGATCGAAGGGGTTTCCCCCGGGGAGCTGTTTTTT.